This T cell receptor beta chain was captured in a study of cytomegalovirus exposure and HLA in healthy donors. Profiling relied on immunoSEQ multiplex PCR, and the TCRdb table lists in-frame clones only, not all of them. This sample yields about 360,000 clones, of which roughly 90% are seen a single time; approximately 0.8% belongs to the top ten. The donors formed part of the approximately 110-subject validation cohort, distinct from the roughly 700-subject first cohort. Findings of the study overall: Published work reported that the classifier diagnosed cytomegalovirus status with high specificity and sensitivity.

This clone came up a few times. The antigen is not known. Germline CDR1 and CDR2: GTSNPN and SVGIG (reference sequence). CDR3 length: 14 amino acids. Deletions cut 5 bases from V and 4 bases from J, with 14 bases between. The gene calls are TRBV30 and TRBJ2-2, with D possibly matching TRBD2 (5 bases). The sequence was obtained from a woman aged 18-29 years in good health and CMV-seronegative. Specimen: PBMCs. The CDR3 sequence: CAWEGGYLTGELFF. DNA for the CDR3: TGTGCCTGGGAAGGCGGGTACCTCACCGGGGAGCTGTTTTTT.